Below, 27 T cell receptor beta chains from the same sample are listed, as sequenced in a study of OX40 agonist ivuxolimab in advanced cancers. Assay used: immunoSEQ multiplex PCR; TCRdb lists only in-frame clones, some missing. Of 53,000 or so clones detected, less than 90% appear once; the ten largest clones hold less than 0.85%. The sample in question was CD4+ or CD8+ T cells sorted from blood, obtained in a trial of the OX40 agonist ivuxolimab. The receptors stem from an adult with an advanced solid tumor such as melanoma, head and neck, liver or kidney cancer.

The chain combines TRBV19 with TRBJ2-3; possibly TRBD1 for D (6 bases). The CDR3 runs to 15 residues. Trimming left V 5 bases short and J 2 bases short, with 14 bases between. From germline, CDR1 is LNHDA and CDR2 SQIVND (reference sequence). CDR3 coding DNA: TGTGCCAGTAGTCCCCCAACAGGGTTCACAGATACGCAGTATTTT. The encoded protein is CASSPPTGFTDTQYF.

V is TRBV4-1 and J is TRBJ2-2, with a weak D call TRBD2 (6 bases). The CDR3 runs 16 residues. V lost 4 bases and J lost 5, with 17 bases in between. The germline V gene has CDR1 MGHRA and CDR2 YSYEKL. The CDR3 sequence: CASSPIPGERTGELFF. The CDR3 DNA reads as TGCGCCAGCAGCCCCATACCGGGAGAAAGAACCGGGGAGCTGTTTTTT.

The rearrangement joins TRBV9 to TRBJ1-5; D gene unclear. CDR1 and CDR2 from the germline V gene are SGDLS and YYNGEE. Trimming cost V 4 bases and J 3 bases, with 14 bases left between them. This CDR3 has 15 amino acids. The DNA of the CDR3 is TGTGCCAGCAGCCTAGGGCTGTTAAACAATCAGCCCCAGCATTTT. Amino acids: CASSLGLLNNQPQHF.

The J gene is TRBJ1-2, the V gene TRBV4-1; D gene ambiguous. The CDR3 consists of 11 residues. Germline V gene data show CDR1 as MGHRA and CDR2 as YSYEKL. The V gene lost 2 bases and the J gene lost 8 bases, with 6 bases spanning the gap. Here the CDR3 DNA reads TGCGCCAGCAGCCAATTGGGCGGCTACACCTTC. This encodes CASSQLGGYTF.

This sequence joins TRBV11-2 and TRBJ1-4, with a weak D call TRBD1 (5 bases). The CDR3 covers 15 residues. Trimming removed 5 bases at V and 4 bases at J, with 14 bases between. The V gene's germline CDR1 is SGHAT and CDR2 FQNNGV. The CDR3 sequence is CASSLTGRINEKLFF. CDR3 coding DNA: TGTGCCAGCAGCCTGACGGGGCGGATTAATGAAAAACTGTTTTTT.

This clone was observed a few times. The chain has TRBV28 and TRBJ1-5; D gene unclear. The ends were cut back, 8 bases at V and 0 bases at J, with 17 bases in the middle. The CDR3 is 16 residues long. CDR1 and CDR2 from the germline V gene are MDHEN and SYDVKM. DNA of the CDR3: TGTGCCAGCCGACCGTGGGAGATTTATAGCAATCAGCCCCAGCATTTT. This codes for CASRPWEIYSNQPQHF.

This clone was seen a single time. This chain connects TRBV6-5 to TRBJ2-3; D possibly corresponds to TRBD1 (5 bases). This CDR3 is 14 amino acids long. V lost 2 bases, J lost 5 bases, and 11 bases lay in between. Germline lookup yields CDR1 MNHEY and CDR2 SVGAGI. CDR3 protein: CASSYVGRGDTQYF. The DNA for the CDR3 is TGTGCCAGCAGTTACGTGGGAAGGGGAGATACGCAGTATTTT.

CDR3 DNA: TGTGCCAGCAGCTCGACAGGCCATCAGCCCCAGCATTTT. It encodes CASSSTGHQPQHF. The rearrangement uses TRBV7-9 and TRBJ1-5, with D perhaps TRBD1 (6 bases). Germline V lookup: CDR1 SEHNR, CDR2 FQNEAQ (reference sequence). Trimming cost V 4 bases and J 5 bases, with 9 bases left between them. The CDR3 loop spans 13 amino acids.

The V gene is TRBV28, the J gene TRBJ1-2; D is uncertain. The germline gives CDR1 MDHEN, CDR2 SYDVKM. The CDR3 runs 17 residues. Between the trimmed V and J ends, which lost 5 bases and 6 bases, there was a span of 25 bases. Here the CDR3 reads CASSPTGAQSRQDGYTF. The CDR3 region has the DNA TGTGCCAGCAGTCCGACGGGCGCCCAAAGTCGTCAGGATGGCTACACCTTC.

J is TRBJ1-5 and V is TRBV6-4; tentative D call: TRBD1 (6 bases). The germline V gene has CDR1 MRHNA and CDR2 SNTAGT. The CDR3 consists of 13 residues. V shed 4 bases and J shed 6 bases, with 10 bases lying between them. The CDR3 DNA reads TGTGCCAGCAGTGCGGGGGCTGGTCAGCCCCAGCATTTT. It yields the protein CASSAGAGQPQHF.

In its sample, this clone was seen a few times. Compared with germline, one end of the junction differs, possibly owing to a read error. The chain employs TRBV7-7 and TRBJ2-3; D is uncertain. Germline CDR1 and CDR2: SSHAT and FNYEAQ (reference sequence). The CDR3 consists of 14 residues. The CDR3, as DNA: TGTGCTAGCAGCCCCAGTCGGAGTGCGGATACGCAGTATTTT. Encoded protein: CASSPSRSADTQYF.

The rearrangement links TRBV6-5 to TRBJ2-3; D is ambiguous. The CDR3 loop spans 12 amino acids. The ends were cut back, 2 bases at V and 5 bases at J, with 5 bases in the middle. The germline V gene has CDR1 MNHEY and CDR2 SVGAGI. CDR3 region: CASSYTGDTQYF. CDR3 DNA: TGTGCCAGCAGTTACACCGGAGATACGCAGTATTTT.

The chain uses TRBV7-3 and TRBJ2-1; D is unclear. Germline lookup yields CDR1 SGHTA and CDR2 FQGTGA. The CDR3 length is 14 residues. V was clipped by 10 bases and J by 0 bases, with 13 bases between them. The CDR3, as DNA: TGTGCCACCCCGGCACCAAACTCCTACAATGAGCAGTTCTTC. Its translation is CATPAPNSYNEQFF. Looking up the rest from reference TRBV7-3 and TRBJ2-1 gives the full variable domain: GAGVSQTPSNKVTEKGKYVELRCDPISGHTALYWYRQSLGQGPEFLIYFQGTGAADDSGLPNDRFFAVRPEGSVSTLKIQRTERGDSAVYLCATPAPNSYNEQFFGPGTRLTVL.

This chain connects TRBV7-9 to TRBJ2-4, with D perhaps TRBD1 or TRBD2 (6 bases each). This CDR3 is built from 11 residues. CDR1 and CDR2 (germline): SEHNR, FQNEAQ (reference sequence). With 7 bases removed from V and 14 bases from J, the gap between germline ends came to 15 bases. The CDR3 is CASTSGDSEYF. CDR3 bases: TGTGCCAGCACCTCAGGGGACTCCGAGTACTTC. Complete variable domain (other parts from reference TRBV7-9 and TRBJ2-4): DTGVSQNPRHKITKRGQNVTFRCDPISEHNRLYWYRQTLGQGPEFLTYFQNEAQLEKSRLLSDRFSAERPKGSFSTLEIQRTEQGDSAMYLCASTSGDSEYFGAGTRLSVL.

The CDR3 here is CASSTQDHQPQHF. The CDR3 DNA sequence: TGTGCCAGCAGCACCCAGGATCATCAGCCCCAGCATTTT. The chain combines TRBV7-2 with TRBJ1-5, with no clear D. CDR3 length: 13 amino acids. The germline gives CDR1 SGHTA, CDR2 FQGNSA. V was shortened by 5 bases and J by 5 bases, with 10 bases between the two germline ends.

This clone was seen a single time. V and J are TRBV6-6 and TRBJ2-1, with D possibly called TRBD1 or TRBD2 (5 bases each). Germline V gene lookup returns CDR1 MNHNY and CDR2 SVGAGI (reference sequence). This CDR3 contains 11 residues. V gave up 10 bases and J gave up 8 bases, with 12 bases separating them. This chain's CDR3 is CATRRGDEQFF. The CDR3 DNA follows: TGTGCCACCCGAAGAGGGGATGAGCAGTTCTTC.

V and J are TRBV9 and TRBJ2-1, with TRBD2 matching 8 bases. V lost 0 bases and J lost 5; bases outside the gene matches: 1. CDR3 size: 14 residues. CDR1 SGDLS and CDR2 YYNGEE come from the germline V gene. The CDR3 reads CASSVAGGNNEQFF. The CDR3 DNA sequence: TGTGCCAGCAGCGTAGCGGGGGGGAACAATGAGCAGTTCTTC.

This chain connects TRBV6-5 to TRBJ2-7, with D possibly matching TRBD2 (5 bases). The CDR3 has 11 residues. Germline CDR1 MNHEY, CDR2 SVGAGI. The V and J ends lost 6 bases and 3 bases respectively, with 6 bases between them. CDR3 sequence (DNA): TGTGCCAGCAGCGGAGGCTACGAGCAGTACTTC. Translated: CASSGGYEQYF.

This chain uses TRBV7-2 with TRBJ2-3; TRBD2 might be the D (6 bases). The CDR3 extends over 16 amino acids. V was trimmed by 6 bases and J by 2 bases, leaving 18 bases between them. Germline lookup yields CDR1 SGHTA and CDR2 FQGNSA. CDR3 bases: TGTGCCAGCAGTTGGGACTTTGGGGTTAACACAGATACGCAGTATTTT. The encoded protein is CASSWDFGVNTDTQYF.

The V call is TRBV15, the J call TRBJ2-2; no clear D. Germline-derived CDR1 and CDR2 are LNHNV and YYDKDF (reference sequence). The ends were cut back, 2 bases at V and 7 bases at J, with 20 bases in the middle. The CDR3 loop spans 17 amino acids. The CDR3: CATSRRAIGWGNGELFF. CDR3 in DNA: TGTGCCACCAGCAGAAGGGCCATCGGTTGGGGAAACGGGGAGCTGTTTTTT. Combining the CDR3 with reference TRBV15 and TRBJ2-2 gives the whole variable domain DAMVIQNPRYQVTQFGKPVTLSCSQTLNHNVMYWYQQKSSQAPKLLFHYYDKDFNNEADTPDNFQSRRPNTSFCFLDIRSPGLGDTAMYLCATSRRAIGWGNGELFFGEGSRLTVL.

The CDR3 region is CASSQTGQGNGYTF. CDR3 in DNA: TGTGCCAGCAGCCAAACGGGACAGGGAAATGGCTACACCTTC. The V gene is TRBV4-2, the J gene TRBJ1-2; 9 bases map to TRBD1. Trimming took 2 bases from V and 6 from J; bases not matched to a gene: 4. Germline values: CDR1 LGHNA, CDR2 YNFKEQ. CDR3 length: 14 residues.

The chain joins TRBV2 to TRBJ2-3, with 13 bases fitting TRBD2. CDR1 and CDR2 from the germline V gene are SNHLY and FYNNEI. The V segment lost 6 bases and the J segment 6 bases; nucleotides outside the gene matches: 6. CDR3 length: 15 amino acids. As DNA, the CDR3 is TGTGCCAGCAGATGGACTAGCGGGAGTATCGATACGCAGTATTTT. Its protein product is CASRWTSGSIDTQYF.

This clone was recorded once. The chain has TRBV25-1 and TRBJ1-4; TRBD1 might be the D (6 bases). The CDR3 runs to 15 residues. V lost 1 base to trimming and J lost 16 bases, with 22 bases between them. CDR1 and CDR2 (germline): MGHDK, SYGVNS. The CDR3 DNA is TGTGCCAGCAGTGAATGGGGAAACAGGGAGGTTGTTTGGTTTTTT. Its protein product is CASSEWGNREVVWFF.

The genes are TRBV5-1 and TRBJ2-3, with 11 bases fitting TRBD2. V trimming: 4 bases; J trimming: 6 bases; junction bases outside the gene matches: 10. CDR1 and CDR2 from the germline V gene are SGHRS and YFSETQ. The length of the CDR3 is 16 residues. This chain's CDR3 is CASSRLTSGAADTQYF. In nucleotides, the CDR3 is TGCGCCAGCAGCCGTTTGACTAGCGGGGCGGCGGATACGCAGTATTTT.

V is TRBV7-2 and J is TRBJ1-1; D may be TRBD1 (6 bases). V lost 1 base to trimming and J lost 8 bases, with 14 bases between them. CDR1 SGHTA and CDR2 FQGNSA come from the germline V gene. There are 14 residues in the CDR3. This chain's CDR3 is CASSLGRGRAEAFF. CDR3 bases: TGTGCCAGCAGCTTAGGTAGGGGGAGGGCGGAAGCTTTCTTT.

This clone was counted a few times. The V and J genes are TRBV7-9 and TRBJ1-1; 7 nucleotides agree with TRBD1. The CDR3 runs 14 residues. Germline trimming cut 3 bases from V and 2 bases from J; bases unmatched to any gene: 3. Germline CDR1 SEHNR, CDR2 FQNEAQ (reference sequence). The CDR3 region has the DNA TGTGCCAGCAGCTTTGGACAGGTTAACACTGAAGCTTTCTTT. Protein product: CASSFGQVNTEAFF.

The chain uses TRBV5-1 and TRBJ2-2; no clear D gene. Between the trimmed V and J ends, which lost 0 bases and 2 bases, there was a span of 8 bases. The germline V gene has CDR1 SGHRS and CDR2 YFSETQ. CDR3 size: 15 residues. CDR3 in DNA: TGCGCCAGCAGCTTGGGATGGGGTAACACCGGGGAGCTGTTTTTT. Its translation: CASSLGWGNTGELFF.